This T cell receptor beta chain was identified during a study of beta chain features in type 1 diabetes. Study-wide results and caveats: The naive, central memory and Treg TCRB repertoires of patients appeared to be more similar to one another than those of healthy donors.

All of the isolated RNA was reverse transcribed, so expressed TCRB transcripts were sequenced. Assay: immunoSEQ multiplex PCR; the TCRdb copy retains only in-frame clones and omits some. Of almost 350,000 clones listed, 7.5% to 9% are singletons. The sample holds a few counts of this clone. What it binds is not known. Germline CDR1 KGHSH, CDR2 LQKENI. The CDR3 is 11 amino acids. Trimming shortened V by 3 bases and J by 11 bases, and 10 bases separated the two germline ends. The rearrangement joins TRBV18 to TRBJ1-1, with no clear D. Sequencing was carried out using central memory CD4+ T cells from blood. The TCR sequence derives from a woman younger than 30 in good health. CDR3 amino acids: CASSPTTTAFF. The CDR3 coding sequence is TGTGCCAGCTCACCGACAACTACGGCTTTCTTT.